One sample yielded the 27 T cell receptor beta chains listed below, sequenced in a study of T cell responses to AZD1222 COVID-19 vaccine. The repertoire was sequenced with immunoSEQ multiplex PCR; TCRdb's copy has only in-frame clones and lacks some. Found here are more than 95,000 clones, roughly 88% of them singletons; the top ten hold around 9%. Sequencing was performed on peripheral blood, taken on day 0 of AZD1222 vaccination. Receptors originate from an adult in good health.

CDR3: CASSLDGSSNQPQHF. As DNA, the CDR3 is TGCGCCAGCAGCTTGGATGGCAGTAGCAATCAGCCCCAGCATTTT. The rearrangement uses TRBV5-1 and TRBJ1-5; D not certain. The germline V gene encodes CDR1 SGHRS and CDR2 YFSETQ. The V end lost 0 bases, the J end lost 0 bases, and 7 bases lay between the germline ends. CDR3 length equals 15 residues.

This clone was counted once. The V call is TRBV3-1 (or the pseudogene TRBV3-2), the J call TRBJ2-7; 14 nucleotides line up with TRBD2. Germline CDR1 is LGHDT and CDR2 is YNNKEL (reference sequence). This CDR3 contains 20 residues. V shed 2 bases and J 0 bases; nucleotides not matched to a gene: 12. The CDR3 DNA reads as TGTGCCAGCAGCCAAAGATCTCTTCGGACTAGCGGGGGGCTCTCCTACGAGCAGTACTTC. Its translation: CASSQRSLRTSGGLSYEQYF.

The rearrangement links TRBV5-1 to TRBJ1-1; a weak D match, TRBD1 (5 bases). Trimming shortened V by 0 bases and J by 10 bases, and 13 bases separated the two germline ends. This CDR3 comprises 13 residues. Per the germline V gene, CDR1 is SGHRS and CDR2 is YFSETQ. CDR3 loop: CASSLGGAMTAFF. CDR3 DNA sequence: TGCGCCAGCAGCTTGGGCGGGGCAATGACAGCTTTCTTT.

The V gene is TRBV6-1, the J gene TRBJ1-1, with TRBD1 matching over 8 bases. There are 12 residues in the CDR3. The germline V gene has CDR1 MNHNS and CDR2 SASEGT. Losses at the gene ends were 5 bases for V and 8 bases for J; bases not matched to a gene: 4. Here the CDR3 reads CASSLRDREAFF. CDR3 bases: TGTGCCAGCAGTTTGCGGGACAGGGAAGCTTTCTTT.

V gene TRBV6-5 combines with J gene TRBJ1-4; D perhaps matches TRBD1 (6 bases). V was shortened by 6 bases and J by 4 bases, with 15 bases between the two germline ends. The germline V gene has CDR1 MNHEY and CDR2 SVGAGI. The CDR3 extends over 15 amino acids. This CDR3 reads CASSSPTGSNEKLFF. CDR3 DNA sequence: TGTGCCAGCAGCAGTCCTACAGGGAGTAATGAAAAACTGTTTTTT.

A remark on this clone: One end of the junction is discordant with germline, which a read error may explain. CDR3 nucleotide sequence: TGTGCCAGCTCCCCACTAGCGGGAGGGCGCTACAATGAGCAGTTCTTC. Protein: CASSPLAGGRYNEQFF. The chain carries TRBV18 and TRBJ2-1, with 13 bases that match TRBD2. The CDR3 sequence is 16 residues long. The germline V gene has CDR1 KGHSH and CDR2 LQKENI.

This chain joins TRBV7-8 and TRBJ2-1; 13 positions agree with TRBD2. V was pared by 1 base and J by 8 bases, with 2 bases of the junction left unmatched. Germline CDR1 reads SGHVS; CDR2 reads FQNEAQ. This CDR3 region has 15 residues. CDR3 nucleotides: TGTGCCAGCAGCTTAGGACTAGCGGGAGGATATGAGCAGTTCTTC. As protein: CASSLGLAGGYEQFF. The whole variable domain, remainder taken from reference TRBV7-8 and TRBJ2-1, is GAGVSQSPRYKVAKRGQDVALRCDPISGHVSLFWYQQALGQGPEFLTYFQNEAQLDKSGLPSDRFFAERPEGSVSTLKIQRTQQEDSAVYLCASSLGLAGGYEQFFGPGTRLTVL.

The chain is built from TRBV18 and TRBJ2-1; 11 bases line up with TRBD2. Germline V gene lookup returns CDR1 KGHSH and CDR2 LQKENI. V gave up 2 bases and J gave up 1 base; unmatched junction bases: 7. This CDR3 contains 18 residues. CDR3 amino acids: CASSPNSGRASSYNEQFF. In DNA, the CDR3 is TGTGCCAGCTCACCAAATAGCGGGAGGGCCTCGTCCTACAATGAGCAGTTCTTC. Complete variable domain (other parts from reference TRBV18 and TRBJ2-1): NAGVMQNPRHLVRRRGQEARLRCSPMKGHSHVYWYRQLPEEGLKFMVYLQKENIIDESGMPKERFSAEFPKEGPSILRIQQVVRGDSAAYFCASSPNSGRASSYNEQFFGPGTRLTVL.

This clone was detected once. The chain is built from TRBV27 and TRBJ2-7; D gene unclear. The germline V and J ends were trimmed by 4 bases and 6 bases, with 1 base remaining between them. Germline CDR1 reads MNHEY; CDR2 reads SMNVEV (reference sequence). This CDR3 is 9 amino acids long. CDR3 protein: CASSSEQYF. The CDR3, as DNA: TGTGCCAGCAGTTCCGAGCAGTACTTC.

CDR3 coding DNA: TGTGCCAGCAGCTTACAGTTAAACACTGAAGCTTTCTTT. Translated: CASSLQLNTEAFF. This chain joins TRBV11-3 and TRBJ1-1; D not resolved. Germline V lookup: CDR1 SGHNT, CDR2 YENEEA. With 2 bases removed from V and 2 bases from J, the gap between germline ends came to 6 bases. CDR3 size: 13 residues.

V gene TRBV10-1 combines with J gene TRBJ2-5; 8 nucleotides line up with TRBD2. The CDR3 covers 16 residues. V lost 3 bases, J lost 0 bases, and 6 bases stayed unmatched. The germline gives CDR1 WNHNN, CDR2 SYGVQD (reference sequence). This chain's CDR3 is CASSDGVAGNQETQYF. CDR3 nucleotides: TGCGCCAGCAGTGATGGGGTAGCGGGAAACCAAGAGACCCAGTACTTC.

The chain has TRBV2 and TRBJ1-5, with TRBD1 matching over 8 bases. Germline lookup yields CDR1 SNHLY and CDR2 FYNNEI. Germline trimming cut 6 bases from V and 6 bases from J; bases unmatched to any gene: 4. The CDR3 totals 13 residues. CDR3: CASRQGESQPQHF. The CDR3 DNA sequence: TGTGCCAGCAGACAGGGGGAAAGTCAGCCCCAGCATTTT.

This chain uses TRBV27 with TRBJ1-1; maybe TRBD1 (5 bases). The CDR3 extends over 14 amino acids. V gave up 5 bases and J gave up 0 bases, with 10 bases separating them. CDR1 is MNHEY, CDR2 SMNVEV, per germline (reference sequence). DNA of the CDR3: TGTGCCAGCAGTCCCCCGGGGGTGAACACTGAAGCTTTCTTT. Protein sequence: CASSPPGVNTEAFF.

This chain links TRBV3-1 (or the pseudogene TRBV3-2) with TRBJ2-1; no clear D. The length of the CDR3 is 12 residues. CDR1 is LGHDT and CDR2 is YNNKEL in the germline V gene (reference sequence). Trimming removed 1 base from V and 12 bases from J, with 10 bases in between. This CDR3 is CASSQAATSQFF. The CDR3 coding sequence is TGTGCCAGCAGCCAAGCGGCAACCTCGCAGTTCTTC.

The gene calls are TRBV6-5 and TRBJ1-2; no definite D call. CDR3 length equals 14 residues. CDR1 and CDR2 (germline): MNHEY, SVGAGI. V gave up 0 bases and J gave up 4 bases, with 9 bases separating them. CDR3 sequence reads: CASSYSRESYGYTF. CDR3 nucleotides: TGTGCCAGCAGTTACTCGCGGGAGTCCTATGGCTACACCTTC.

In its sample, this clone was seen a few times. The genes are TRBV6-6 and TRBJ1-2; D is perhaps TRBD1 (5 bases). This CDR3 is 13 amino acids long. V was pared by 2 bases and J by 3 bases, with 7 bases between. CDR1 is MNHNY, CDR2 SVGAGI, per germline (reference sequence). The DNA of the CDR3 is TGTGCCAGCAGTTACGGGGGGGACTATGGCTACACCTTC. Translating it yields CASSYGGDYGYTF.

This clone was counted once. CDR3: CASSPGLRAGGYNEQFF. The CDR3 coding sequence is TGTGCCAGCAGCCCAGGTCTAAGAGCGGGAGGCTACAATGAGCAGTTCTTC. The chain has TRBV7-9 and TRBJ2-1, with TRBD2 matching over 9 bases. The germline V gene has CDR1 SEHNR and CDR2 FQNEAQ (reference sequence). V trimming: 5 bases; J trimming: 3 bases; junction bases outside the gene matches: 11. The CDR3 contains 17 residues.

The CDR3 sequence is CASSPRGTYEQYF. The CDR3, as DNA: TGTGCCAGCTCACCACGAGGGACCTACGAGCAGTACTTC. This chain connects TRBV18 to TRBJ2-7; the D gene is possibly TRBD2 (5 bases). CDR3 length: 13 residues. Trimming left V 1 base short and J 2 bases short, with 6 bases between. The germline gives CDR1 KGHSH, CDR2 LQKENI.

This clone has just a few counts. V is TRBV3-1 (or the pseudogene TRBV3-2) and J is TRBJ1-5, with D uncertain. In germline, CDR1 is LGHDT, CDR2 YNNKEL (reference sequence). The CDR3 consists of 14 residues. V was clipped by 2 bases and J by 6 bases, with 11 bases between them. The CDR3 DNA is TGTGCCAGCAGCCAAAGTGGGGAAGGTCAGCCCCAGCATTTT. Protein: CASSQSGEGQPQHF.

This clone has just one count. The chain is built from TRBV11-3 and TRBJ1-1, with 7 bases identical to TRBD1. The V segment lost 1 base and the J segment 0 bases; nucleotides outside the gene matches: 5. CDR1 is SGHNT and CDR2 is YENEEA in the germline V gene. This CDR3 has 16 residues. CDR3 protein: CASSLGPGQVNTEAFF. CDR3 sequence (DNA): TGTGCCAGCAGCTTAGGGCCTGGACAGGTGAACACTGAAGCTTTCTTT. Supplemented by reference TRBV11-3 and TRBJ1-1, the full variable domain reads EAGVVQSPRYKIIEKKQPVAFWCNPISGHNTLYWYLQNLGQGPELLIRYENEEAVDDSQLPKDRFSAERLKGVDSTLKIQPAELGDSAVYLCASSLGPGQVNTEAFFGQGTRLTVV.

CDR3 sequence reads: CASTRGPGTDTQYF. CDR3 in DNA: TGTGCCAGCACGAGGGGGCCGGGCACAGATACGCAGTATTTT. The genes are TRBV18 and TRBJ2-3, with 7 bases lining up with TRBD1. With 8 bases clipped from V and 1 base from J, the junction kept 6 bases outside the gene matches. The V gene's germline CDR1 is KGHSH and CDR2 LQKENI. There are 14 residues in the CDR3.

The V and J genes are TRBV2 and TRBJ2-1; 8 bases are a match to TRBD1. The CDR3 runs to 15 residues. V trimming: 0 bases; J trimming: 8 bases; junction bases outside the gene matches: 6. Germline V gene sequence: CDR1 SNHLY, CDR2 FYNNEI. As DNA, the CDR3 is TGTGCCAGCAGTGAAGCCAGGGGGCTGGGGTATGAGCAGTTCTTC. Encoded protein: CASSEARGLGYEQFF.

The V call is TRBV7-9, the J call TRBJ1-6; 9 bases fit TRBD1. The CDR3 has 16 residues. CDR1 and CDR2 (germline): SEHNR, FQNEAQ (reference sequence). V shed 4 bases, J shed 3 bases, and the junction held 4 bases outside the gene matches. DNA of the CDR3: TGTGCCAGCAGCTCGGGACAGGGCTTCTATAATTCACCCCTCCACTTT. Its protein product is CASSSGQGFYNSPLHF. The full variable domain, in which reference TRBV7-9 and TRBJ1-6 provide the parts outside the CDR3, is DTGVSQNPRHKITKRGQNVTFRCDPISEHNRLYWYRQTLGQGPEFLTYFQNEAQLEKSRLLSDRFSAERPKGSFSTLEIQRTEQGDSAMYLCASSSGQGFYNSPLHFGNGTRLTVT.

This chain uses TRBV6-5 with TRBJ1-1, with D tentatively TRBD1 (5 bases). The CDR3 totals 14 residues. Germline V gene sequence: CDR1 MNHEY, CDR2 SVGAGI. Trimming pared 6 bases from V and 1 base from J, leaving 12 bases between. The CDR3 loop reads CASSPTGGNTEAFF. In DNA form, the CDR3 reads TGTGCCAGCAGCCCCACGGGGGGGAACACTGAAGCTTTCTTT.

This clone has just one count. CDR3 residues: CAISVEDNEQFF. The CDR3 nucleotides read TGTGCCATCAGTGTAGAGGACAATGAGCAGTTCTTC. The chain has TRBV10-3 and TRBJ2-1; D is unresolved. Trimming shortened V by 4 bases and J by 5 bases, and 6 bases separated the two germline ends. The CDR3 runs to 12 residues. Per germline, CDR1 ENHRY and CDR2 SYGVKD.

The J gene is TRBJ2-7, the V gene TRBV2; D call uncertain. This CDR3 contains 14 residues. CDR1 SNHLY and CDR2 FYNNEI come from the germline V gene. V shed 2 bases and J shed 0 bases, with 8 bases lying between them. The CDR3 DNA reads TGTGCCAGCAGTGAAAGCAGGTACTCCTACGAGCAGTACTTC. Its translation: CASSESRYSYEQYF.

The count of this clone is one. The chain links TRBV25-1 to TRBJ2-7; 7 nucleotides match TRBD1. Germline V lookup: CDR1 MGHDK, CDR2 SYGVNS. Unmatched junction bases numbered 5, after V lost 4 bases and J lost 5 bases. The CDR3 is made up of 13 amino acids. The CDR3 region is CASSGRQGHEQYF. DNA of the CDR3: TGTGCCAGCAGTGGCCGACAGGGCCACGAGCAGTACTTC.